Below are 16 T cell receptor beta chains sequenced from a single sample in a study of blood T cell repertoires in COVID-19. This table comes from immunoSEQ multiplex PCR, and its TCRdb copy is limited to in-frame clones, with some not included. The table records more than 300,000 clones, about 88% of them present only once. The sample was PBMCs or T cells enriched from blood (not recorded which). Receptor source: a woman aged 18-29 years who had recovered from COVID-19.

The gene calls are TRBV18 and TRBJ1-1, with D tentatively TRBD1 (6 bases). The CDR3 has 16 amino acids. V dropped 0 bases and J dropped 1 base, with 12 bases sitting between them. In germline, CDR1 is KGHSH, CDR2 LQKENI. The CDR3 DNA reads as TGTGCCAGCTCACCACCGGGGGCTGGGGGGAACACTGAAGCTTTCTTT. It translates to CASSPPGAGGNTEAFF. Using reference TRBV18 and TRBJ1-1 for the parts outside the CDR3, the full variable domain is NAGVMQNPRHLVRRRGQEARLRCSPMKGHSHVYWYRQLPEEGLKFMVYLQKENIIDESGMPKERFSAEFPKEGPSILRIQQVVRGDSAAYFCASSPPGAGGNTEAFFGQGTRLTVV.

This sequence joins TRBV4-1 and TRBJ2-1, with D perhaps TRBD1 (5 bases). CDR3 size: 15 residues. Germline V gives CDR1 MGHRA, CDR2 YSYEKL. V lost 3 bases and J 1 base, leaving 10 bases between the germline ends. The CDR3 sequence: CASSHRAQSYNEQFF. CDR3 bases: TGCGCCAGCAGCCACAGGGCCCAGTCCTACAATGAGCAGTTCTTC.

This clone was found a few times. This chain links TRBV6-2 or TRBV6-3 with TRBJ2-6; D possibly corresponds to TRBD1 (5 bases). The V gene's germline CDR1 is MNHEY and CDR2 SVGEGT. V was trimmed by 0 bases and J by 3 bases, leaving 6 bases between them. This CDR3 comprises 15 residues. Here the CDR3 DNA reads TGTGCCAGCAGTTACTCCCAGGGTGGGGCCAACGTCCTGACTTTC. This gives the protein CASSYSQGGANVLTF.

The V gene is TRBV2, the J gene TRBJ1-6; a possible D gene is TRBD1 (5 bases). Germline CDR1 and CDR2: SNHLY and FYNNEI. The CDR3 runs 16 residues. V lost 6 bases to trimming and J lost 8 bases, with 20 bases between them. CDR3 sequence (DNA): TGTGCCAGCAGCGCCACCCCGGACACAACTTATTCACCCCTCCACTTT. Translating gives CASSATPDTTYSPLHF.

The chain links TRBV5-6 to TRBJ1-2; D unresolved. The CDR3 spans 15 residues. V was cut by 0 bases and J by 0 bases, with 9 bases left in between. Germline CDR1 and CDR2: SGHDT and YYEEEE. This chain's CDR3 is CASSLGARSNYGYTF. The DNA for the CDR3 is TGTGCCAGCAGCTTGGGGGCCCGTTCTAACTATGGCTACACCTTC.

The genes are TRBV5-1 and TRBJ1-6; D is unclear. There are 14 residues in the CDR3. The germline V gene encodes CDR1 SGHRS and CDR2 YFSETQ. V was trimmed by 4 bases and J by 6 bases, leaving 11 bases between them. The CDR3 here is CASSNGSLNSPLHF. The CDR3 region has the DNA TGCGCCAGCAGCAACGGGAGCCTTAATTCACCCCTCCACTTT.

The chain has TRBV18 and TRBJ2-4, with a possible D match to TRBD2 (5 bases). Trimming stripped 6 bases from V and 7 bases from J, with 13 bases between. CDR1 KGHSH and CDR2 LQKENI come from the germline V gene. The CDR3 loop spans 13 amino acids. The chain's CDR3 is CASSDGGFNIQYF. For the CDR3, the DNA is TGTGCCAGCTCCGATGGAGGTTTCAACATTCAGTACTTC.

A few counts support this clone. V gene TRBV7-9 combines with J gene TRBJ1-5, with D tentatively TRBD1 (5 bases). In germline, CDR1 is SEHNR, CDR2 FQNEAQ (reference sequence). The germline V and J ends were trimmed by 4 bases and 3 bases, with 16 bases remaining between them. The CDR3 consists of 16 residues. CDR3 loop: CASSSGGSGLNQPQHF. CDR3 DNA sequence: TGTGCCAGCAGCTCAGGAGGGTCAGGGCTCAATCAGCCCCAGCATTTT.

The chain employs TRBV9 and TRBJ2-7; the D gene is possibly TRBD2 (6 bases). Per the germline V gene, CDR1 is SGDLS and CDR2 is YYNGEE. The ends were cut back, 7 bases at V and 4 bases at J, with 21 bases in the middle. CDR3 length: 15 amino acids. The chain's CDR3 is CASSARDSPTYEQYF. In nucleotides, the CDR3 is TGTGCCAGCTCCGCCAGGGACTCCCCTACGTACGAGCAGTACTTC. The variable domain in full, completed from reference TRBV9 and TRBJ2-7, reads DSGVTQTPKHLITATGQRVTLRCSPRSGDLSVYWYQQSLDQGLQFLIQYYNGEERAKGNILERFSAQQFPDLHSELNLSSLELGDSALYFCASSARDSPTYEQYFGPGTRLTVT.

This clone was observed a few times. V and J are TRBV10-1 and TRBJ2-3; D is possibly TRBD2 (5 bases). Germline-derived CDR1 and CDR2 are WNHNN and SYGVQD (reference sequence). There are 16 residues in the CDR3. Trimming left V 5 bases short and J 6 bases short, with 21 bases between. CDR3 sequence (DNA): TGCGCCAGCAGTTCCGAAAGGACTGTTACGGGGGATACGCAGTATTTT. This sequence encodes CASSSERTVTGDTQYF.

The CDR3 DNA sequence: TGTGCCTGGAGGATTGGGACAAAGAACACTGAAGCTTTCTTT. Translating gives CAWRIGTKNTEAFF. The chain recombines TRBV30 with TRBJ1-1; a weak D match, TRBD1 (6 bases). Germline V lookup: CDR1 GTSNPN, CDR2 SVGIG (reference sequence). The ends were cut back, 3 bases at V and 1 base at J, with 12 bases in the middle. The CDR3 is 14 residues long.

V gene TRBV5-6 combines with J gene TRBJ1-1; the D is unclear. Germline V lookup: CDR1 SGHDT, CDR2 YYEEEE. The CDR3 sequence is 12 residues long. V was clipped by 2 bases and J by 3 bases, with 5 bases between them. CDR3 amino acids: CASSFEDTEAFF. The CDR3 bases are TGTGCCAGCAGCTTTGAGGACACTGAAGCTTTCTTT.

The chain employs TRBV28 and TRBJ2-7, with a possible D match to TRBD2 (5 bases). Between the trimmed V and J ends, which lost 2 bases and 4 bases, there was a span of 15 bases. The CDR3 has 15 amino acids. Germline CDR1 and CDR2: MDHEN and SYDVKM. The CDR3 coding sequence is TGTGCCAGCAGTTTACGGACTGGCTTTTTTTACGAGCAGTACTTC. Its translation: CASSLRTGFFYEQYF.

The chain employs TRBV10-3 and TRBJ2-2; 8 nucleotides line up with TRBD1. Per the germline V gene, CDR1 is ENHRY and CDR2 is SYGVKD. The CDR3 is made up of 13 amino acids. V lost 3 bases and J lost 6; bases outside the gene matches: 0. The CDR3 region is CAISDRGPGELFF. CDR3 in DNA: TGTGCCATCAGTGACAGGGGGCCCGGGGAGCTGTTTTTT.

The J gene is TRBJ1-2, the V gene TRBV5-1; weak D call: TRBD1 (5 bases). Trimming pared 4 bases from V and 4 bases from J, leaving 14 bases between. Germline-derived CDR1 and CDR2 are SGHRS and YFSETQ. The CDR3 consists of 14 residues. This CDR3 is CASSAQQGGYGYTF. The DNA of the CDR3 is TGCGCCAGCAGCGCCCAGCAGGGCGGCTATGGCTACACCTTC.

The genes are TRBV3-1 (or the pseudogene TRBV3-2) and TRBJ1-1; no reliable D call. The germline gives CDR1 LGHDT, CDR2 YNNKEL (reference sequence). Trimming cost V 1 base and J 0 bases, with 6 bases left between them. The CDR3 is 14 residues long. CDR3 bases: TGTGCCAGCAGCCAAGTGGCGGTGAACACTGAAGCTTTCTTT. Translating it yields CASSQVAVNTEAFF.